These 28 T cell receptor beta chains were all obtained from the same sample, sequenced in a study of shared clonotypes between healthy human individuals. Libraries were prepared by immunoSEQ multiplex PCR; TCRdb keeps only in-frame clonotypes and omits some of them. The profile shows a few million clones, approximately 94% of them singletons. Sequencing used naive CD4+ T cells sorted from blood. Subset reported: CD45RA+ positively selected. These TCRs come from a man aged 18 to 29 in good health.

The CDR3 is CASSLADRGGVGSYEQYF. DNA for the CDR3: TGTGCCAGCAGCCTCGCCGACAGGGGAGGCGTTGGCTCCTACGAGCAGTACTTC. This rearrangement joins TRBV11-2 to TRBJ2-7; TRBD1 agrees at 8 bases. After removal of 5 bases from V and 0 bases from J, the junction contained 15 bases not matched to a gene. Germline CDR1 is SGHAT and CDR2 is FQNNGV. The CDR3 sequence is 18 residues long. The full variable domain, in which reference TRBV11-2 and TRBJ2-7 provide the parts outside the CDR3, is EAGVAQSPRYKIIEKRQSVAFWCNPISGHATLYWYQQILGQGPKLLIQFQNNGVVDDSQLPKDRFSAERLKGVDSTLKIQPAKLEDSAVYLCASSLADRGGVGSYEQYFGPGTRLTVT.

The chain employs TRBV11-2 and TRBJ2-7; 10 nucleotides match TRBD1. Germline-derived CDR1 and CDR2 are SGHAT and FQNNGV. CDR3 length equals 15 residues. The junction had 6 bases not matched to a gene; V was cut back by 4 bases and J by 3 bases. DNA of the CDR3: TGTGCCAGCAGCTGGGGACAGGGGAAGGGCTACGAGCAGTACTTC. It is translated as CASSWGQGKGYEQYF.

J is TRBJ2-1 and V is TRBV5-1, with 9 bases fitting TRBD1. CDR3 length: 15 amino acids. V gave up 4 bases and J gave up 3 bases; unmatched junction bases: 5. Germline lookup yields CDR1 SGHRS and CDR2 YFSETQ. CDR3 in amino acids: CASSLLTGGYNEQFF. Written as DNA, the CDR3 is TGCGCCAGCAGCCTCCTGACAGGGGGCTACAATGAGCAGTTCTTC.

The rearrangement joins TRBV2 to TRBJ2-7; TRBD1 might be the D (6 bases). Trimming stripped 4 bases from V and 1 base from J, with 14 bases between. CDR3 length: 15 residues. Germline lookup yields CDR1 SNHLY and CDR2 FYNNEI. The CDR3 DNA follows: TGTGCCAGCAGTGGCAACAGGGTGCGGTCCTACGAGCAGTACTTC. It yields the protein CASSGNRVRSYEQYF.

This chain uses TRBV7-2 with TRBJ1-5; D unclear. The CDR3 consists of 12 residues. CDR1 is SGHTA and CDR2 is FQGNSA in the germline V gene. V was cut by 4 bases and J by 10 bases, with 11 bases left in between. The CDR3: CASSSPAGPQHF. The CDR3 bases are TGTGCCAGCAGCTCCCCCGCAGGACCCCAGCATTTT.

This clone occurred once. The chain recombines TRBV30 with TRBJ2-3, with D unresolved. CDR3 length equals 11 residues. The germline V and J ends were trimmed by 8 bases and 5 bases, with 11 bases remaining between them. Germline assignment: CDR1 GTSNPN and CDR2 SVGIG (reference sequence). The CDR3 sequence is CARMEGDTQYF. Here the CDR3 DNA reads TGTGCCCGGATGGAAGGAGATACGCAGTATTTT.

V and J are TRBV10-3 and TRBJ2-3, with D perhaps given as TRBD1 or TRBD2 (5 bases each). The CDR3 spans 13 residues. Germline V CDR1 and CDR2: ENHRY, SYGVKD. V lost 8 bases and J 3 bases, leaving 12 bases between the germline ends. CDR3 loop: CAIRDGTTDTQYF. In DNA form, the CDR3 reads TGTGCCATCCGGGACGGAACTACAGATACGCAGTATTTT.

V usage is TRBV5-1 and J usage is TRBJ2-6, with D maybe TRBD1 (6 bases). The CDR3 is 19 residues long. Trimming left V 2 bases short and J 1 base short, with 19 bases between. CDR1 and CDR2 (germline): SGHRS, YFSETQ. The CDR3 loop reads CASSFEGTLKRSGANVLTF. The DNA for the CDR3 is TGCGCCAGCAGCTTCGAAGGGACATTAAAGAGGTCTGGGGCCAACGTCCTGACTTTC.

The V call is TRBV5-1, the J call TRBJ2-1, with D maybe TRBD2 (5 bases). V shed 4 bases and J shed 0 bases, with 11 bases lying between them. CDR1 and CDR2 (germline): SGHRS, YFSETQ. The CDR3 totals 15 residues. This CDR3 reads CASSPAALSYNEQFF. The CDR3 nucleotides read TGCGCCAGCAGCCCAGCGGCTCTCTCCTACAATGAGCAGTTCTTC. The variable domain in full, completed from reference TRBV5-1 and TRBJ2-1, reads KAGVTQTPRYLIKTRGQQVTLSCSPISGHRSVSWYQQTPGQGLQFLFEYFSETQRNKGNFPGRFSGRQFSNSRSEMNVSTLELGDSALYLCASSPAALSYNEQFFGPGTRLTVL.

V and J are TRBV6-1 and TRBJ2-7, with a weak D call TRBD1 (5 bases). This CDR3 comprises 15 residues. V dropped 2 bases and J dropped 4 bases, with 15 bases sitting between them. Looked up from germline, CDR1 is MNHNS and CDR2 is SASEGT. As DNA, the CDR3 is TGTGCCAGCAGTGAACTCCGGCAGGGAAGGTACGAGCAGTACTTC. Translating gives CASSELRQGRYEQYF.

This chain connects TRBV18 to TRBJ2-7; a possible D gene is TRBD1 (5 bases). This CDR3 has 15 amino acids. Germline loops: CDR1 KGHSH, CDR2 LQKENI. With 2 bases removed from V and 5 bases from J, the gap between germline ends came to 16 bases. CDR3 in DNA: TGTGCCAGCTCACCAATCCAGTCAGGGATCAACGAGCAGTACTTC. Translating gives CASSPIQSGINEQYF.

The CDR3 DNA sequence: TGTGCCAGCAGTCTCCTGAGAGAAAACACAGATACGCAGTATTTT. The encoded protein is CASSLLRENTDTQYF. The chain recombines TRBV28 with TRBJ2-3; no clear D gene. Germline V gene data show CDR1 as MDHEN and CDR2 as SYDVKM. The CDR3 loop spans 15 amino acids. The V gene lost 5 bases and the J gene lost 2 bases, with 14 bases spanning the gap.

The chain uses TRBV6-1 and TRBJ2-1; D is perhaps TRBD1 or TRBD2 (5 bases each). Germline V gives CDR1 MNHNS, CDR2 SASEGT. The V gene lost 6 bases and the J gene lost 4 bases, with 10 bases spanning the gap. This CDR3 has 13 amino acids. The CDR3 DNA follows: TGTGCCAGCAGCCGGGGCCGGTACAATGAGCAGTTCTTC. This encodes CASSRGRYNEQFF.

The chain recombines TRBV10-1 with TRBJ2-7; a weak D match, TRBD1 (6 bases). Per germline, CDR1 WNHNN and CDR2 SYGVQD (reference sequence). This CDR3 spans 17 amino acids. Trimming removed 4 bases at V and 10 bases at J, with 29 bases between. CDR3 coding DNA: TGCGCCAGCAGTGGGGGCCGGGACACCTTCGGCCGATTCCGCCAGTACTTC. Protein product: CASSGGRDTFGRFRQYF.

This chain's CDR3 is CASSAGQNTGELFF. CDR3 sequence (DNA): TGTGCCAGCAGTGCCGGACAAAACACCGGGGAGCTGTTTTTT. V usage is TRBV25-1 and J usage is TRBJ2-2; maybe TRBD1 (5 bases). V shed 4 bases and J shed 2 bases, with 8 bases lying between them. The germline CDR1 and CDR2 sequences are MGHDK and SYGVNS. The CDR3 totals 14 residues.

The chain employs TRBV28 and TRBJ2-3, with D possibly being TRBD1 (6 bases). The germline V gene encodes CDR1 MDHEN and CDR2 SYDVKM. V lost 5 bases and J lost 1, with 16 bases in between. CDR3 length: 16 amino acids. The CDR3 DNA follows: TGTGCCAGCAGTCCAGCAAGAGGGGGAGGCACAGATACGCAGTATTTT. Its protein product is CASSPARGGGTDTQYF.

The genes are TRBV15 and TRBJ2-3; D is unclear. The CDR3 is made up of 15 amino acids. Trimming pared 0 bases from V and 8 bases from J, leaving 15 bases between. Germline CDR1 LNHNV, CDR2 YYDKDF (reference sequence). This chain's CDR3 is CATSRDIVPVATQYF. Here the CDR3 DNA reads TGTGCCACCAGCAGAGATATCGTACCGGTAGCTACGCAGTATTTT.

The chain is built from TRBV10-3 and TRBJ2-7; D gene unclear. Trimming took off 0 bases at V and 3 bases at J, with 12 bases between the two ends. In germline, CDR1 is ENHRY, CDR2 SYGVKD. There are 15 residues in the CDR3. The CDR3 is CAISESTAVGYEQYF. The CDR3 DNA sequence: TGTGCCATCAGTGAGTCTACTGCGGTAGGCTACGAGCAGTACTTC.

The chain is built from TRBV6-5 and TRBJ1-3; D may be TRBD1 (5 bases). The germline V gene has CDR1 MNHEY and CDR2 SVGAGI. CDR3 length: 15 amino acids. V was shortened by 4 bases and J by 0 bases, with 10 bases between the two germline ends. CDR3 sequence: CASSLDSYSGNTIYF. The CDR3 coding sequence is TGTGCCAGCAGTTTAGACAGTTACTCTGGAAACACCATATATTTT.

The chain uses TRBV5-4 and TRBJ2-7; the D gene is possibly TRBD2 (5 bases). Germline assignment: CDR1 SGHNT and CDR2 YYREEE (reference sequence). The germline V and J ends were trimmed by 4 bases and 4 bases, with 15 bases remaining between them. There are 14 residues in the CDR3. The CDR3 coding sequence is TGTGCCAGCAGCACACAGCGGATCCCATACGAGCAGTACTTC. It encodes CASSTQRIPYEQYF. Full variable domain (missing parts from reference TRBV5-4 and TRBJ2-7): ETGVTQSPTHLIKTRGQQVTLRCSSQSGHNTVSWYQQALGQGPQFIFQYYREEENGRGNFPPRFSGLQFPNYSSELNVNALELDDSALYLCASSTQRIPYEQYFGPGTRLTVT.

The chain has TRBV7-2 and TRBJ2-1, with 14 bases that match TRBD2. Trimming removed 1 base from V and 9 bases from J; junction bases left unmatched: 8. The germline gives CDR1 SGHTA, CDR2 FQGNSA. CDR3 size: 17 residues. CDR3 region: CASSLEPGLAGVVEQFF. The CDR3 DNA reads as TGTGCCAGCAGCTTAGAACCGGGACTAGCGGGAGTCGTTGAGCAGTTCTTC. Combining the CDR3 with reference TRBV7-2 and TRBJ2-1 gives the whole variable domain GAGVSQSPSNKVTEKGKDVELRCDPISGHTALYWYRQSLGQGLEFLIYFQGNSAPDKSGLPSDRFSAERTGGSVSTLTIQRTQQEDSAVYLCASSLEPGLAGVVEQFFGPGTRLTVL.

This chain connects TRBV5-1 to TRBJ2-3, with D perhaps TRBD2 (6 bases). The CDR3 totals 15 residues. Trimming removed 2 bases at V and 0 bases at J, with 10 bases between. Germline lookup yields CDR1 SGHRS and CDR2 YFSETQ. CDR3 DNA: TGCGCCAGCAGCTTAACTAGCCTTAGCACAGATACGCAGTATTTT. Encoded protein: CASSLTSLSTDTQYF.

The chain joins TRBV27 to TRBJ1-6; the match to TRBD1 covers 8 bases. Germline CDR1 reads MNHEY; CDR2 reads SMNVEV (reference sequence). The V segment lost 5 bases and the J segment 5 bases; nucleotides outside the gene matches: 11. CDR3 length equals 17 residues. The CDR3 here is CASSPSPQGVNNSPLHF. The CDR3 nucleotides are TGTGCCAGCAGTCCCAGCCCACAGGGGGTTAATAATTCACCCCTCCACTTT.

This clone was recorded once. The chain couples TRBV29-1 to TRBJ2-1; possible D gene TRBD1, 5 bases. Deletions cut 6 bases from V and 5 bases from J, with 14 bases between. Germline loops: CDR1 SQVTM, CDR2 ANQGSEA. CDR3 length: 13 amino acids. CDR3 coding DNA: TGCAGCGTCCTAATCCAGGGAAACAATGAGCAGTTCTTC. Translation gives CSVLIQGNNEQFF.

V is TRBV11-2 and J is TRBJ2-7, with a possible D match to TRBD1 (6 bases). From germline, CDR1 is SGHAT and CDR2 FQNNGV. This CDR3 spans 15 amino acids. Trimming removed 3 bases from V and 1 base from J, with 13 bases in between. The CDR3 DNA follows: TGTGCCAGCAGCTTTTCGGACAGCCATTCCTACGAGCAGTACTTC. Encoded protein: CASSFSDSHSYEQYF.

The V gene is TRBV7-9, the J gene TRBJ2-7; tentative D call: TRBD2 (5 bases). The V end lost 6 bases, the J end lost 7 bases, and 13 bases lay between the germline ends. The CDR3 is made up of 12 amino acids. CDR1 SEHNR and CDR2 FQNEAQ come from the germline V gene (reference sequence). The CDR3 nucleotides are TGTGCCAGCAGTTATGCGGGTCAGGAGCAGTACTTC. Residues: CASSYAGQEQYF.

The chain has TRBV30 and TRBJ1-3; D remains unclear. The germline gives CDR1 GTSNPN, CDR2 SVGIG (reference sequence). The length of the CDR3 is 14 residues. The V gene lost 4 bases and the J gene lost 5 bases, with 15 bases spanning the gap. This chain's CDR3 is CAWKLEGIRNTIYF. In nucleotides, the CDR3 is TGTGCCTGGAAGTTAGAGGGAATCAGAAACACCATATATTTT.

The genes are TRBV5-6 and TRBJ2-3; D may be TRBD2 (7 bases). The V and J ends lost 4 bases and 7 bases respectively, with 16 bases between them. Germline lookup yields CDR1 SGHDT and CDR2 YYEEEE. The CDR3 totals 14 residues. The CDR3 region is CASSLAGAGYTQYF. The CDR3 coding sequence is TGTGCCAGCAGCCTCGCGGGGGCAGGATATACGCAGTATTTT.